The 15 T cell receptor beta chains given below trace back to one sample, sequenced in a study of T cell responses to AZD1222 COVID-19 vaccine. Clones were sequenced by immunoSEQ multiplex PCR, and TCRdb holds only the in-frame ones, with some missing. The sample lists more than 95,000 clones; around nine tenths were seen once. The input for sequencing was peripheral blood, taken 28 days after the second dose of the MenACWY control vaccine. These receptors were collected from an adult who received the MenACWY meningococcal vaccine as a control.

The V and J genes are TRBV5-6 and TRBJ2-6, with D hard to call. CDR1 is SGHDT and CDR2 is YYEEEE in the germline V gene. This CDR3 region has 17 residues. V gave up 1 base and J gave up 0 bases, with 11 bases separating them. The CDR3 sequence: CASSLTVRHSGANVLTF. The CDR3 DNA is TGTGCCAGCAGCTTGACAGTTAGACACTCTGGGGCCAACGTCCTGACTTTC. Filled out from reference TRBV5-6 and TRBJ2-6, the complete variable domain reads DAGVTQSPTHLIKTRGQQVTLRCSPKSGHDTVSWYQQALGQGPQFIFQYYEEEERQRGNFPDRFSGHQFPNYSSELNVNALLLGDSALYLCASSLTVRHSGANVLTFGAGSRLTVL.

The rearrangement uses TRBV28 and TRBJ1-3; no definite D call. V lost 2 bases, J lost 0 bases, and 17 bases lay in between. This CDR3 region has 18 residues. From germline, CDR1 is MDHEN and CDR2 SYDVKM. The CDR3 is CASSLNPPAVGSGNTIYF. CDR3 in DNA: TGTGCCAGCAGTTTAAATCCCCCGGCCGTCGGCTCTGGAAACACCATATATTTT.

The chain links TRBV7-2 to TRBJ2-2, with D perhaps TRBD1 (5 bases). The length of the CDR3 is 13 residues. Trimming removed 4 bases from V and 3 bases from J, with 6 bases in between. CDR1 and CDR2 from the germline V gene are SGHTA and FQGNSA. The CDR3 DNA reads TGTGCCAGCAGCTCCAGGGACACCGGGGAGCTGTTTTTT. This codes for CASSSRDTGELFF. Variable domain in full (rest from reference TRBV7-2 and TRBJ2-2): GAGVSQSPSNKVTEKGKDVELRCDPISGHTALYWYRQSLGQGLEFLIYFQGNSAPDKSGLPSDRFSAERTGGSVSTLTIQRTQQEDSAVYLCASSSRDTGELFFGEGSRLTVL.

The genes are TRBV5-6 and TRBJ2-5; D is tentatively TRBD1 or TRBD2 (5 bases each). This CDR3 is built from 15 residues. V was shortened by 0 bases and J by 2 bases, with 11 bases between the two germline ends. Germline V gene data show CDR1 as SGHDT and CDR2 as YYEEEE. The CDR3 is CASSLVYRRQETQYF. The CDR3 region has the DNA TGTGCCAGCAGCTTGGTGTACAGGAGGCAAGAGACCCAGTACTTC.

This clone was counted only a few times. The chain employs TRBV5-1 and TRBJ2-7, with 7 bases aligning to TRBD1. Looked up from germline, CDR1 is SGHRS and CDR2 is YFSETQ. V trimming: 6 bases; J trimming: 0 bases; junction bases outside the gene matches: 6. The CDR3 is made up of 14 amino acids. This CDR3 is CASTSSGGSYEQYF. In DNA form, the CDR3 reads TGCGCCAGCACCTCATCAGGGGGCTCCTACGAGCAGTACTTC.

This clone has a single count. This chain uses TRBV4-3 with TRBJ2-2; a weak D match, TRBD1 (6 bases). The V gene's germline CDR1 is LGHNA and CDR2 YSLEER. Trimming removed 0 bases at V and 4 bases at J, with 9 bases between. The CDR3 sequence is 15 residues long. Written as DNA, the CDR3 is TGCGCCAGCAGCCAAGACAGGGGCACCACCGGGGAGCTGTTTTTT. Amino acids: CASSQDRGTTGELFF.

The chain carries TRBV4-3 and TRBJ1-4; TRBD1 matches at 8 bases. V lost 1 base to trimming and J lost 5 bases; unmatched junction nucleotides: 3. CDR1 is LGHNA and CDR2 is YSLEER in the germline V gene. The CDR3 is 15 amino acids. The CDR3 DNA reads TGCGCCAGCAGCCAAGCACGGGACAGGAATGAAAAACTGTTTTTT. Its protein is CASSQARDRNEKLFF.

The J gene is TRBJ2-3, the V gene TRBV7-8, with 7 bases fitting TRBD1. Unmatched junction bases numbered 4, after V lost 1 base and J lost 0 bases. The CDR3 is 16 amino acids. Per germline, CDR1 SGHVS and CDR2 FQNEAQ. Here the CDR3 reads CASSLGTGPSTDTQYF. In DNA form, the CDR3 reads TGTGCCAGCAGCTTAGGGACAGGCCCTAGCACAGATACGCAGTATTTT.

CDR3 in DNA: TGTGGTACGGGGACAGGGGATCAGCCCCAGCATTTT. Its translation is CGTGTGDQPQHF. The chain joins TRBV28 to TRBJ1-5, with 10 positions matching TRBD1. The CDR3 has 12 amino acids. Germline lookup yields CDR1 MDHEN and CDR2 SYDVKM. Using reference TRBV28 and TRBJ1-5 for the parts outside the CDR3, the full variable domain is DVKVTQSSRYLVKRTGEKVFLECVQDMDHENMFWYRQDPGLGLRLIYFSYDVKMKEKGDIPEGYSVSREKKERFSLILESASTNQTSMYLCGTGTGDQPQHFGDGTRLSIL.

The chain couples TRBV7-2 to TRBJ2-3; D assignment may be TRBD1 or TRBD2 (5 bases each). The CDR3 is 13 amino acids. V lost 3 bases, J lost 5 bases, and 9 bases lay in between. Germline CDR1 SGHTA, CDR2 FQGNSA. CDR3 sequence (DNA): TGTGCCAGCAGCTTGACGAGGGGAGATACGCAGTATTTT. Its protein product is CASSLTRGDTQYF.

The chain combines TRBV6-2 or TRBV6-3 with TRBJ2-7, with 8 bases that match TRBD2. J lost 0 bases, V lost 0 bases, and 1 base had no gene match. The CDR3 covers 15 residues. The germline CDR1 and CDR2 sequences are MNHEY and SVGEGT. CDR3: CASSYSGGASYEQYF. CDR3 DNA: TGTGCCAGCAGTTACTCCGGGGGGGCCTCCTACGAGCAGTACTTC.

This chain links TRBV28 with TRBJ1-6, with a possible D match to TRBD1 (5 bases). CDR1 and CDR2 from the germline V gene are MDHEN and SYDVKM. There are 13 residues in the CDR3. V was pared by 7 bases and J by 7 bases, with 11 bases between. The CDR3 spells CASNWDRNSPLHF. DNA of the CDR3: TGTGCCAGCAATTGGGACCGAAATTCACCCCTCCACTTT.

V and J are TRBV24-1 and TRBJ2-1, with 7 bases matching TRBD1. The J segment lost 8 bases and the V segment lost 2 bases, leaving 5 bases of the junction unmatched. Germline V gene data show CDR1 as KGHDR and CDR2 as SFDVKD. This CDR3 has 14 residues. The CDR3 region is CATSDSTGPHEQFF. The DNA of the CDR3 is TGTGCCACCAGTGATTCGACAGGGCCCCATGAGCAGTTCTTC.

V and J are TRBV24-1 and TRBJ2-5, with 7 bases matching TRBD1. J was trimmed by 4 bases and V by 6 bases; bases with no gene match: 7. In germline, CDR1 is KGHDR, CDR2 SFDVKD. The CDR3 contains 14 residues. CDR3 nucleotide sequence: TGTGCCACCAGTCGTTCCCCAGGGGGAGAGACCCAGTACTTC. Its protein product is CATSRSPGGETQYF.

The chain joins TRBV6-1 to TRBJ2-1; D is unclear. Germline V gene sequence: CDR1 MNHNS, CDR2 SASEGT. The length of the CDR3 is 13 residues. The ends were cut back, 2 bases at V and 7 bases at J, with 9 bases in the middle. The CDR3 DNA is TGTGCCAGCAGTGAACCCCCCCAAAATGAGCAGTTCTTC. It is translated as CASSEPPQNEQFF.